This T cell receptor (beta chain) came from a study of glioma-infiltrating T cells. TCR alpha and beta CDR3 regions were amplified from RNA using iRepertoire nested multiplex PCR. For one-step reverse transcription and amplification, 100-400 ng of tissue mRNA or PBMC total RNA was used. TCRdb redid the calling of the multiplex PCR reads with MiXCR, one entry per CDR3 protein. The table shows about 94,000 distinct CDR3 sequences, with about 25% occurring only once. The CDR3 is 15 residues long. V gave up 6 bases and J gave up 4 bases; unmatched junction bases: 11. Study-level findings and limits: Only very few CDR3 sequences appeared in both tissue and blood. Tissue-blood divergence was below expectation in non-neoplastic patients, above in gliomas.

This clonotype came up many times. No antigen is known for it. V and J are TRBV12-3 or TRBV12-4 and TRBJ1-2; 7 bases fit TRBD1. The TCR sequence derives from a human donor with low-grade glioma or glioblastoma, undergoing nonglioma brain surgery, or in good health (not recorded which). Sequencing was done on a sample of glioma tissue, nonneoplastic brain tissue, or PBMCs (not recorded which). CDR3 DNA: TGTGCCAGCAGCAGAACAGGGGTGGGCTTCTATGGCTACACCTTC. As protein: CASSRTGVGFYGYTF.